This TCR beta chain was sequenced for a study of blood T cell repertoires in COVID-19. The table came from immunoSEQ multiplex PCR; TCRdb's copy has only in-frame clones and leaves some out. Found here are approximately 260,000 clones, around 84% of them singletons; the top ten hold approximately 4%. The CDR3 totals 17 residues. From germline, CDR1 is SGHNT and CDR2 YYREEE (reference sequence). V lost 0 bases, J lost 0 bases, and 13 bases lay in between. The chain links TRBV5-4 to TRBJ1-3; perhaps TRBD1 as D (5 bases). Sequencing used PBMCs or T cells enriched from blood (not recorded which). This receptor was taken from a man aged 30-40 years with acute COVID-19. Here the CDR3 DNA reads TGTGCCAGCAGCTTGGGGGCAGGGTTACTCTCTGGAAACACCATATATTTT. Residues: CASSLGAGLLSGNTIYF.